This T cell receptor beta chain was sequenced in a study of CXCR3 chemokines and chemotherapy response in bladder cancer. CDR1 is MNHEY, CDR2 SVGEGT, per germline. The V end lost 7 bases, the J end lost 0 bases, and 22 bases lay between the germline ends. The CDR3 is 17 amino acids. One entry per CDR3 protein results from TCRdb running MiXCR on the PCR reads. Among around 13,000 distinct CDR3 sequences listed, 12% were seen once. In its sample, this clonotype was seen many times. The V gene is TRBV6-2 or TRBV6-3, the J gene TRBJ2-7; D ambiguous. The sample here was taken from a patient whose treatment included neoadjuvant chemotherapy. This receptor was obtained from a human donor with bladder cancer that did not respond to neoadjuvant chemotherapy. The CDR3 nucleotides are TGTGCCAGCACCGGCTCGAGCGAGACAAGGACCTCCTACGAGCAGTACTTC. This translates into CASTGSSETRTSYEQYF.